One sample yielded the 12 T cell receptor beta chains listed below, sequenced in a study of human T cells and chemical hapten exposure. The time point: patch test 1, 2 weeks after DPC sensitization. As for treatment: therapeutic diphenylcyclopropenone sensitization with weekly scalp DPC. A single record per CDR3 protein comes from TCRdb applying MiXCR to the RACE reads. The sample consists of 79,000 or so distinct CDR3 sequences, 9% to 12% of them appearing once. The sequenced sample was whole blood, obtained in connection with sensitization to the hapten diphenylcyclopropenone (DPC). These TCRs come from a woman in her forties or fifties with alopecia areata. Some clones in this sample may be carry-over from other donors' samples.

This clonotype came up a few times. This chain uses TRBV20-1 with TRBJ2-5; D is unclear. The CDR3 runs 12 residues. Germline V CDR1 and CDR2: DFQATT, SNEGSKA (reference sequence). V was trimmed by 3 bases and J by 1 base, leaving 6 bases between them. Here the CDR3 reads CSASQVQETQYF. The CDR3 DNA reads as TGCAGTGCTAGTCAGGTCCAAGAGACCCAGTACTTC.

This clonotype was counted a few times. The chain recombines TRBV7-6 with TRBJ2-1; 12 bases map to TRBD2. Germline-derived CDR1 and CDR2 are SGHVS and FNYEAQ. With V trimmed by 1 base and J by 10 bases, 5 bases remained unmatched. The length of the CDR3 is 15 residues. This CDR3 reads CASSLELAGGEEQFF. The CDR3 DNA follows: TGTGCCAGCAGCTTAGAACTAGCGGGAGGAGAGGAGCAGTTCTTC.

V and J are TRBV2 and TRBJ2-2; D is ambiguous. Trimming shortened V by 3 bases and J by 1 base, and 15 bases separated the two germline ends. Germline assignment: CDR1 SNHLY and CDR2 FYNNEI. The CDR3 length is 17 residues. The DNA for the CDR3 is TGTGCCAGCAGTGAGCGTAAGGGCAGCCAGAACACCGGGGAGCTGTTTTTT. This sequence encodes CASSERKGSQNTGELFF. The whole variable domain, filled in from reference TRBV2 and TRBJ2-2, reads EPEVTQTPSHQVTQMGQEVILRCVPISNHLYFYWYRQILGQKVEFLVSFYNNEISEKSEIFDDQFSVERPDGSNFTLKIRSTKLEDSAMYFCASSERKGSQNTGELFFGEGSRLTVL.

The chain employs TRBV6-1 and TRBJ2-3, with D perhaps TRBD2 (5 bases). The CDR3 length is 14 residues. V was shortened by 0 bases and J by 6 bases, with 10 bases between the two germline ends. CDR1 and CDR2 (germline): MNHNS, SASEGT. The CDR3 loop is CASSEAGGSDTQYF. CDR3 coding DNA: TGTGCCAGCAGTGAAGCCGGCGGGTCCGATACGCAGTATTTT.

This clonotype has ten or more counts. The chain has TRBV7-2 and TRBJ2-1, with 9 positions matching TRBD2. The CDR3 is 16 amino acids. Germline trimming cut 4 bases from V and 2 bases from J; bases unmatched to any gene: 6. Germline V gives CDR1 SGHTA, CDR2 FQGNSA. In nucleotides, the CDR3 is TGTGCCAGCAGCTCCGCGGGAGGGAGGGCCTACAATGAGCAGTTCTTC. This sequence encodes CASSSAGGRAYNEQFF. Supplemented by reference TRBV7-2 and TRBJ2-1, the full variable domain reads GAGVSQSPSNKVTEKGKDVELRCDPISGHTALYWYRQSLGQGLEFLIYFQGNSAPDKSGLPSDRFSAERTGGSVSTLTIQRTQQEDSAVYLCASSSAGGRAYNEQFFGPGTRLTVL.

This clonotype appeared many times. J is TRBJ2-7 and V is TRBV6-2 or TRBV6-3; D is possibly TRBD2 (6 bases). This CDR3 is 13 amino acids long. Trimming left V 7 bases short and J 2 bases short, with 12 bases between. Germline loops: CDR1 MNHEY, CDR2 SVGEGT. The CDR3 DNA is TGTGCCAGCAAGGGCGCGGGGACCTACGAGCAGTACTTC. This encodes CASKGAGTYEQYF.

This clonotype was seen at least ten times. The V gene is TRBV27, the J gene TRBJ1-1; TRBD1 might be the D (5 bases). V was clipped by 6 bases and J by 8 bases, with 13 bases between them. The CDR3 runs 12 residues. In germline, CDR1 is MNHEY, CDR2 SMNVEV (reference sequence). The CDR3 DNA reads TGTGCCAGCAGAGGGGCGGGATCCGAAGCTTTCTTT. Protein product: CASRGAGSEAFF.

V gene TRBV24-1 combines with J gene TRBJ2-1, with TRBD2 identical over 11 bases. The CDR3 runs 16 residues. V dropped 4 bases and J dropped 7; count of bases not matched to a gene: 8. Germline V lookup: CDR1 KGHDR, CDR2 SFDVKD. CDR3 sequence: CATSDQLAGEGNEQFF. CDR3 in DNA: TGTGCCACCAGTGACCAACTAGCGGGAGAAGGGAATGAGCAGTTCTTC.

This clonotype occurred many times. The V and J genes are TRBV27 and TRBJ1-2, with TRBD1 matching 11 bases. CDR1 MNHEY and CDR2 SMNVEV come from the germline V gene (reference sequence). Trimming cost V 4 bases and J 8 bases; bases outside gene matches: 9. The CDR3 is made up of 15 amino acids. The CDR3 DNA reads TGTGCCAGCAGTTGGGACAGGGGGGCGGCCGGGGGCTACACCTTC. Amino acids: CASSWDRGAAGGYTF.

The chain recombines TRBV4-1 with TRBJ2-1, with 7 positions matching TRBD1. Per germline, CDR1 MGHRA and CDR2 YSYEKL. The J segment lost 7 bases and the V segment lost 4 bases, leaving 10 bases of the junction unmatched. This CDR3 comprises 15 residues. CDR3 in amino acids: CASSLLTGIGNEQFF. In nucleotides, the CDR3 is TGCGCCAGCAGCCTCTTGACAGGGATCGGGAATGAGCAGTTCTTC.

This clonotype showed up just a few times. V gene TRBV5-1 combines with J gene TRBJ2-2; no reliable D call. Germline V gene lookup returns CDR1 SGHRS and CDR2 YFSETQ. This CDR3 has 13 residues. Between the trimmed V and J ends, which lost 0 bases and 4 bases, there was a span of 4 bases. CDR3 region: CASSLEVTGELFF. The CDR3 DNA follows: TGCGCCAGCAGCTTGGAGGTCACCGGGGAGCTGTTTTTT.

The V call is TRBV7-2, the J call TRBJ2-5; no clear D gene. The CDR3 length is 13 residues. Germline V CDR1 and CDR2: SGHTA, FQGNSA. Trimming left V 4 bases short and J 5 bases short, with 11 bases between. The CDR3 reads CASSSYASETQYF. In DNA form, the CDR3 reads TGTGCCAGCAGCTCCTATGCGTCCGAGACCCAGTACTTC.